A selection of T cell receptor beta chains follows, all from one sample in a study of blood T cell repertoires in COVID-19. Only in-frame clones appear in the TCRdb table, and some are missing; sequencing was by immunoSEQ multiplex PCR. In the table there are approximately 300,000 clones, 65% to 85% of which are singletons. Sequenced: peripheral blood. All receptors come from a person between 65 and 80 years old with COVID-19, enrolled during active disease. Both conserved end residues are part of each CDR3. The D gene is left open where the match is weak. A clone size is listed for some rows: how often the clone was seen (once, few, many), or a class if it is expanded.

d_gene: NA; abundance: NA; j_gene: TRBJ1-2; v_gene: TRBV30; CDR3aa: CAFSIYGYTF; CDR3nt: TGTGCCTTTAGTATCTATGGCTACACCTTC
d_gene: TRBD2; abundance: NA; j_gene: TRBJ2-5; v_gene: TRBV7-7; CDR3aa: CASGSGGAEETQYF; CDR3nt: TGTGCCAGCGGTAGCGGGGGGGCCGAAGAGACCCAGTACTTC
d_gene: TRBD1; abundance: NA; j_gene: TRBJ2-5; v_gene: TRBV7-9; CDR3aa: CASSRILGQGRETQYF; CDR3nt: TGTGCCAGCAGCCGAATCCTAGGACAGGGGAGGGAGACCCAGTACTTC
d_gene: TRBD1; abundance: NA; j_gene: TRBJ1-6; v_gene: TRBV10-3; CDR3aa: CAISEGQGNNSPLHF; CDR3nt: TGTGCCATCAGTGAGGGACAGGGTAATAATTCACCCCTCCACTTT
d_gene: NA; abundance: NA; j_gene: TRBJ2-7; v_gene: TRBV6-5; CDR3aa: CASSRDTVYEQYF; CDR3nt: TGTGCCAGCAGTCGGGACACAGTTTACGAGCAGTACTTC
d_gene: NA; abundance: NA; j_gene: TRBJ2-5; v_gene: TRBV4-3; CDR3aa: CASSQGLGGLGVQETQYF; CDR3nt: TGCGCCAGCAGCCAAGGCCTCGGAGGGCTGGGGGTCCAAGAGACCCAGTACTTC
d_gene: TRBD1; abundance: NA; j_gene: TRBJ2-5; v_gene: TRBV5-1; CDR3aa: CASSWDRQETQYF; CDR3nt: TGCGCCAGCAGCTGGGACAGACAAGAGACCCAGTACTTC
d_gene: NA; abundance: few; j_gene: TRBJ2-1; v_gene: TRBV20-1; CDR3aa: CSASSREGVEQFF; CDR3nt: TGCAGTGCTAGTTCTAGGGAGGGGGTTGAGCAGTTCTTC
d_gene: NA; abundance: NA; j_gene: TRBJ2-1; v_gene: TRBV10-3; CDR3aa: CATQRLLYNEQFF; CDR3nt: TGTGCCACCCAGCGCCTCCTTTACAATGAGCAGTTCTTC
d_gene: TRBD1; abundance: NA; j_gene: TRBJ1-4; v_gene: TRBV7-2; CDR3aa: CASSLAGTEVEKLFF; CDR3nt: TGTGCCAGCAGCTTAGCCGGGACAGAAGTTGAAAAACTGTTTTTT
d_gene: TRBD1; abundance: few; j_gene: TRBJ1-3; v_gene: TRBV7-3; CDR3aa: CASSLTGTGGYSGNTIYF; CDR3nt: TGTGCCAGCAGCTTAACAGGGACAGGGGGATACTCTGGAAACACCATATATTTT
d_gene: TRBD2; abundance: NA; j_gene: TRBJ2-1; v_gene: TRBV6-6; CDR3aa: CASSGTSQTGEQFF; CDR3nt: TGTGCCAGCAGCGGGACTAGCCAGACAGGTGAGCAGTTCTTC
d_gene: TRBD1; abundance: NA; j_gene: TRBJ1-4; v_gene: TRBV9; CDR3aa: CASSGGQGWNNEKLFF; CDR3nt: TGTGCCAGCAGCGGAGGACAGGGGTGGAATAATGAAAAACTGTTTTTT
d_gene: NA; abundance: NA; j_gene: TRBJ1-5; v_gene: TRBV7-9; CDR3aa: CASSFTASQPQHF; CDR3nt: TGTGCCAGCAGCTTTACAGCAAGTCAGCCCCAGCATTTT